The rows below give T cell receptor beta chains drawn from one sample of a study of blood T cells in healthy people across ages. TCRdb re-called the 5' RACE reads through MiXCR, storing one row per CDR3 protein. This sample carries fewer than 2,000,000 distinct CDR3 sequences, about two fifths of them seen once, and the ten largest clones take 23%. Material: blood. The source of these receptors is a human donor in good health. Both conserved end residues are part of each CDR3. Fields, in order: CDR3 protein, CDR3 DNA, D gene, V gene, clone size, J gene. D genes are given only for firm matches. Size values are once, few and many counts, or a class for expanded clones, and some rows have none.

cdr3_aa: CASSPRIGGVTYEQYF; cdr3_nt: TGCGCCAGCAGCCCACGGATAGGGGGGGTGACCTACGAGCAGTACTTC; d_call: .; v_call: TRBV5-1; clone_size: .; j_call: TRBJ2-7
cdr3_aa: CAWTLQGYANSPLHF; cdr3_nt: TGTGCCTGGACCCTACAGGGGTACGCTAATTCACCCCTCCACTTT; d_call: TRBD1; v_call: TRBV30; clone_size: .; j_call: TRBJ1-6
cdr3_aa: CASSYLGIEAFF; cdr3_nt: TGTGCCAGCAGTTACCTAGGTATTGAAGCTTTCTTT; d_call: .; v_call: TRBV6-6; clone_size: .; j_call: TRBJ1-1
cdr3_aa: CASRPVSGEEKLFF; cdr3_nt: TGTGCCAGCCGTCCAGTGTCAGGAGAGGAAAAACTGTTTTTT; d_call: .; v_call: TRBV6-5; clone_size: .; j_call: TRBJ1-4
cdr3_aa: CASSVYGQGNYGYTF; cdr3_nt: TGTGCCAGCAGCGTATATGGCCAGGGGAACTATGGCTACACCTTC; d_call: .; v_call: TRBV9; clone_size: few; j_call: TRBJ1-2
cdr3_aa: CSARGFVSYEQYF; cdr3_nt: TGCAGTGCCAGGGGCTTTGTCTCCTACGAGCAGTACTTC; d_call: .; v_call: TRBV20-1; clone_size: .; j_call: TRBJ2-7
cdr3_aa: CASSPLQDSGANVLTF; cdr3_nt: TGTGCCAGCAGCCCGCTACAGGACTCTGGGGCCAACGTCCTGACTTTC; d_call: .; v_call: TRBV3-1; clone_size: few; j_call: TRBJ2-6
cdr3_aa: CASSLEGGKTYEQYF; cdr3_nt: TGCGCCAGCAGCTTGGAGGGGGGGAAGACCTACGAGCAGTACTTC; d_call: .; v_call: TRBV5-1; clone_size: once; j_call: TRBJ2-7
cdr3_aa: CAERRDSQETQYF; cdr3_nt: TGCGCTGAGCGCAGGGACTCGCAAGAGACCCAGTACTTC; d_call: .; v_call: TRBV29-1; clone_size: few; j_call: TRBJ2-5
cdr3_aa: CASSYSPHASQEKYYEQYF; cdr3_nt: TGTGCCAGCAGTTACTCTCCCCATGCGTCTCAGGAAAAATACTACGAGCAGTACTTC; d_call: .; v_call: TRBV6-2/TRBV6-3; clone_size: few; j_call: TRBJ2-7
cdr3_aa: CASSVAQGGTQYF; cdr3_nt: TGTGCCAGCAGCGTGGCCCAGGGTGGGACCCAGTACTTC; d_call: .; v_call: TRBV9; clone_size: .; j_call: TRBJ2-5
cdr3_aa: CASSWGPGQGNTEAFF; cdr3_nt: TGTGCCAGCAGCTGGGGTCCTGGGCAGGGGAACACTGAAGCTTTCTTT; d_call: .; v_call: TRBV7-9; clone_size: .; j_call: TRBJ1-1
cdr3_aa: CASSQHGRGIDGYTF; cdr3_nt: TGCGCCAGCAGCCAACACGGTCGAGGGATCGATGGCTACACCTTC; d_call: .; v_call: TRBV4-1; clone_size: .; j_call: TRBJ1-2
cdr3_aa: CSVEGVMGVGAFF; cdr3_nt: TGCAGCGTTGAAGGCGTGATGGGGGTGGGAGCTTTCTTT; d_call: .; v_call: TRBV29-1; clone_size: .; j_call: TRBJ1-1
cdr3_aa: CAISERVGPGPGEGYTF; cdr3_nt: TGTGCCATCAGTGAGCGAGTGGGGCCAGGGCCGGGGGAAGGCTACACCTTC; d_call: .; v_call: TRBV10-3; clone_size: .; j_call: TRBJ1-2
cdr3_aa: CASSLGYRQVGEAFF; cdr3_nt: TGTGCCAGCAGCTTGGGTTATCGGCAGGTGGGGGAGGCTTTCTTT; d_call: .; v_call: TRBV5-5; clone_size: .; j_call: TRBJ1-1
cdr3_aa: CASSVEDPFYNEQFF; cdr3_nt: TGTGCCAGCAGCGTAGAGGACCCTTTTTACAATGAGCAGTTCTTC; d_call: .; v_call: TRBV9; clone_size: .; j_call: TRBJ2-1
cdr3_aa: CASSPGAASYGYTF; cdr3_nt: TGCGCCAGCAGCCCAGGAGCAGCCTCCTATGGCTACACCTTC; d_call: .; v_call: TRBV4-1; clone_size: .; j_call: TRBJ1-2
cdr3_aa: CASSYSNPGLGLCEQYF; cdr3_nt: TGTGCCAGCAGTTACTCCAACCCGGGACTAGGTTTATGCGAGCAGTACTTC; d_call: TRBD2; v_call: TRBV6-6; clone_size: few; j_call: TRBJ2-7
cdr3_aa: CASRQTRDRSSEQYF; cdr3_nt: TGTGCCAGCAGACAGACCCGGGACAGGTCTTCAGAGCAGTACTTC; d_call: TRBD1; v_call: TRBV6-6; clone_size: few; j_call: TRBJ2-4
cdr3_aa: CASSLREPTNEKLFF; cdr3_nt: TGTGCCAGCAGTTTAAGGGAACCGACTAATGAAAAACTGTTTTTT; d_call: .; v_call: TRBV27; clone_size: .; j_call: TRBJ1-4
cdr3_aa: CASSSLRDRYDGYTF; cdr3_nt: TGTGCCAGCAGCTCACTCAGGGACCGGTACGATGGCTACACCTTC; d_call: .; v_call: TRBV7-8; clone_size: few; j_call: TRBJ1-2